The 2 T cell receptor beta chains presented below share a single source sample, sequenced in a study of cytomegalovirus exposure and HLA in healthy donors. Sequenced by immunoSEQ multiplex PCR; TCRdb stores in-frame clones only, minus some. Altogether tens of thousands of clones are present, over 85% being singletons, with the ten largest covering 2.1%. The sample was PBMCs. These receptors were taken from a young woman in good health and CMV-seronegative.

The chain recombines TRBV27 with TRBJ2-3, with 9 bases fitting TRBD2. The V gene's germline CDR1 is MNHEY and CDR2 SMNVEV (reference sequence). The ends lost 4 bases at V and 5 bases at J; junction bases unmatched: 13. There are 17 residues in the CDR3. CDR3 residues: CASSSGVAGDYGDTQYF. The CDR3 bases are TGTGCCAGCAGTTCAGGGGTAGCGGGAGACTATGGAGATACGCAGTATTTT.

The chain is built from TRBV7-8 and TRBJ2-4; D perhaps matches TRBD2 (6 bases). The germline CDR1 and CDR2 sequences are SGHVS and FQNEAQ. V lost 5 bases and J lost 6, with 23 bases in between. The CDR3 totals 17 residues. CDR3 DNA: TGTGCCAGCAGCCTTGACTATGCGCTTAGCGGTCCAAACATTCAGTACTTC. Protein product: CASSLDYALSGPNIQYF. Using reference TRBV7-8 and TRBJ2-4 for the parts outside the CDR3, the full variable domain is GAGVSQSPRYKVAKRGQDVALRCDPISGHVSLFWYQQALGQGPEFLTYFQNEAQLDKSGLPSDRFFAERPEGSVSTLKIQRTQQEDSAVYLCASSLDYALSGPNIQYFGAGTRLSVL.